The rows below give T cell receptor beta chains drawn from one sample of a study of cytomegalovirus exposure and HLA in healthy donors. Measured with immunoSEQ multiplex PCR; TCRdb has only the in-frame clones, and not every one. The sample holds 150,000 to 200,000 clones; 75% to 85% are singletons and the top ten take less than 2%. The sequenced material came from PBMCs. Receptors originate from a woman between 18 and 29 years old in good health and CMV-seronegative. Both conserved end residues are part of each CDR3. Fields, in order: J gene, clone size, V gene, D gene, CDR3 protein, CDR3 DNA. A D gene is named only where the DNA matches it firmly. The listing skips clone size in some rows; elsewhere it reads once, few, many or a size class.

J gene: TRBJ2-1
clone size: NA
V gene: TRBV7-6
D gene: NA
CDR3 protein: CASSLINNEQFF
CDR3 DNA: TGTGCCAGCAGCTTAATAAACAATGAGCAGTTCTTC

J gene: TRBJ2-1
clone size: NA
V gene: TRBV29-1
D gene: TRBD1
CDR3 protein: CSCGGQAYNEQFF
CDR3 DNA: TGCAGCTGTGGGGGACAGGCCTACAATGAGCAGTTCTTC

J gene: TRBJ2-1
clone size: NA
V gene: TRBV5-1
D gene: TRBD1
CDR3 protein: CASSSGTGVFEQFF
CDR3 DNA: TGCGCCAGCAGTTCCGGGACAGGGGTTTTTGAGCAGTTCTTC

J gene: TRBJ2-4
clone size: NA
V gene: TRBV7-9
D gene: TRBD2
CDR3 protein: CASSQDLGGKNIQYF
CDR3 DNA: TGTGCCAGCAGCCAAGATCTCGGGGGGAAAAACATTCAGTACTTC

J gene: TRBJ1-5
clone size: NA
V gene: TRBV28
D gene: TRBD1
CDR3 protein: CASIRQGEKNQPQHF
CDR3 DNA: TGTGCCAGCATTAGACAGGGCGAGAAGAATCAGCCCCAGCATTTT

J gene: TRBJ2-3
clone size: NA
V gene: TRBV6-5
D gene: NA
CDR3 protein: CASSYSLQGTDTQYF
CDR3 DNA: TGTGCCAGCAGTTACTCGCTCCAGGGCACAGATACGCAGTATTTT

J gene: TRBJ1-1
clone size: NA
V gene: TRBV6-5
D gene: NA
CDR3 protein: CASSDVQTRGTEAFF
CDR3 DNA: TGTGCCAGCAGCGACGTGCAGACGCGGGGCACTGAAGCTTTCTTT

J gene: TRBJ1-4
clone size: NA
V gene: TRBV7-8
D gene: NA
CDR3 protein: CASSLHRGNEKLFF
CDR3 DNA: TGTGCCAGCAGCTTACACCGGGGTAATGAAAAACTGTTTTTT

J gene: TRBJ2-3
clone size: few
V gene: TRBV29-1
D gene: TRBD1
CDR3 protein: CSVEGQGDTQYF
CDR3 DNA: TGCAGCGTTGAAGGACAGGGAGATACGCAGTATTTT

J gene: TRBJ2-3
clone size: NA
V gene: TRBV5-3
D gene: NA
CDR3 protein: CARSPRRAFGGPDTQYF
CDR3 DNA: TGTGCCAGAAGCCCCCGGCGAGCCTTCGGAGGCCCAGATACGCAGTATTTT

J gene: TRBJ2-1
clone size: NA
V gene: TRBV6-4
D gene: NA
CDR3 protein: CASSALSEGEQFF
CDR3 DNA: TGTGCCAGCAGTGCCCTCAGCGAGGGTGAGCAGTTCTTC

J gene: TRBJ2-7
clone size: NA
V gene: TRBV6-6
D gene: TRBD2
CDR3 protein: CATRPAREGLYEQYF
CDR3 DNA: TGTGCCACCCGTCCTGCGCGGGAGGGCCTCTACGAGCAGTACTTC

J gene: TRBJ1-1
clone size: NA
V gene: TRBV7-8
D gene: NA
CDR3 protein: CASSLMMNTEAFF
CDR3 DNA: TGTGCCAGCAGCCTAATGATGAACACTGAAGCTTTCTTT

J gene: TRBJ2-1
clone size: NA
V gene: TRBV5-8
D gene: NA
CDR3 protein: CASSLEARWRGLGNEQFF
CDR3 DNA: TGTGCCAGCAGCTTGGAAGCACGGTGGAGGGGTCTTGGGAATGAGCAGTTCTTC

J gene: TRBJ2-1
clone size: NA
V gene: TRBV18
D gene: TRBD2
CDR3 protein: CASSPTGGFSYNEQFF
CDR3 DNA: TGTGCCAGCTCACCCACGGGGGGGTTCTCCTACAATGAGCAGTTCTTC

J gene: TRBJ2-2
clone size: NA
V gene: TRBV4-2
D gene: NA
CDR3 protein: CASSLTGENTGELFF
CDR3 DNA: TGTGCCAGCAGCCTAACCGGAGAGAACACCGGGGAGCTGTTTTTT

J gene: TRBJ2-7
clone size: NA
V gene: TRBV9
D gene: NA
CDR3 protein: CASSVGDTRRTSYEQYF
CDR3 DNA: TGTGCCAGCAGCGTCGGCGACACCCGAAGGACATCCTACGAGCAGTACTTC

J gene: TRBJ1-2
clone size: NA
V gene: TRBV4-1
D gene: TRBD1
CDR3 protein: CASSQITQGDYGYTF
CDR3 DNA: TGCGCCAGCAGCCAAATTACTCAGGGGGACTATGGCTACACCTTC

J gene: TRBJ1-5
clone size: NA
V gene: TRBV4-2
D gene: NA
CDR3 protein: CASSQGIGRGGPQHF
CDR3 DNA: TGTGCCAGCAGCCAAGGTATAGGACGAGGGGGTCCCCAGCATTTT

J gene: TRBJ1-4
clone size: NA
V gene: TRBV7-9
D gene: NA
CDR3 protein: CASRPQGTANEKLFF
CDR3 DNA: TGTGCCAGCAGACCACAGGGTACAGCTAATGAAAAACTGTTTTTT

J gene: TRBJ2-1
clone size: NA
V gene: TRBV7-3
D gene: NA
CDR3 protein: CASSLTSDNEQFF
CDR3 DNA: TGTGCCAGCAGCTTAACCTCTGACAATGAGCAGTTCTTC

J gene: TRBJ1-5
clone size: once
V gene: TRBV27
D gene: TRBD1
CDR3 protein: CASSRRQGAKPQHF
CDR3 DNA: TGTGCCAGCAGCAGGCGACAGGGGGCGAAGCCCCAGCATTTT

J gene: TRBJ2-1
clone size: NA
V gene: TRBV2
D gene: NA
CDR3 protein: CASSEAALAYNEQFF
CDR3 DNA: TGTGCCAGCAGTGAAGCGGCTTTGGCCTACAATGAGCAGTTCTTC

J gene: TRBJ2-4
clone size: NA
V gene: TRBV28
D gene: NA
CDR3 protein: CASSPRRLIAKNIQYF
CDR3 DNA: TGTGCCAGCAGTCCCCGGAGGCTCATAGCCAAAAACATTCAGTACTTC

J gene: TRBJ2-7
clone size: NA
V gene: TRBV2
D gene: TRBD2
CDR3 protein: CASSESGGSSYEQYF
CDR3 DNA: TGTGCCAGCAGTGAGAGCGGGGGCAGCTCCTACGAGCAGTACTTC

J gene: TRBJ2-1
clone size: NA
V gene: TRBV21-1
D gene: NA
CDR3 protein: CASSGTSGENEQFF
CDR3 DNA: TGTGCCAGCAGCGGAACTAGCGGGGAGAATGAGCAGTTCTTC

J gene: TRBJ2-1
clone size: NA
V gene: TRBV5-1
D gene: NA
CDR3 protein: CASSLALPYNEQFF
CDR3 DNA: TGCGCCAGCAGCTTGGCCCTCCCCTACAATGAGCAGTTCTTC

J gene: TRBJ1-2
clone size: NA
V gene: TRBV5-1
D gene: TRBD1
CDR3 protein: CASSLGVTGTYGYTF
CDR3 DNA: TGCGCCAGCAGCTTGGGAGTGACAGGGACCTATGGCTACACCTTC

J gene: TRBJ1-5
clone size: NA
V gene: TRBV6-1
D gene: TRBD1
CDR3 protein: CASTITGGNNQPQHF
CDR3 DNA: TGTGCCAGCACCATAACAGGGGGCAACAATCAGCCCCAGCATTTT

J gene: TRBJ2-1
clone size: NA
V gene: TRBV7-9
D gene: TRBD1
CDR3 protein: CASSPSPGQGIINEQFF
CDR3 DNA: TGTGCCAGCAGCCCAAGTCCAGGACAGGGGATAATCAATGAGCAGTTCTTC

J gene: TRBJ1-1
clone size: NA
V gene: TRBV7-6
D gene: NA
CDR3 protein: CASSLRGALMDTEAFF
CDR3 DNA: TGTGCCAGCAGCCTGCGGGGGGCATTAATGGACACTGAAGCTTTCTTT

J gene: TRBJ2-1
clone size: NA
V gene: TRBV11-2
D gene: NA
CDR3 protein: CASSLGSLAHEQFF
CDR3 DNA: TGTGCCAGCAGCTTAGGTAGCCTAGCCCATGAGCAGTTCTTC

J gene: TRBJ1-2
clone size: NA
V gene: TRBV7-9
D gene: NA
CDR3 protein: CASSLNQNYGYTF
CDR3 DNA: TGTGCCAGCAGCTTAAACCAGAACTATGGCTACACCTTC

J gene: TRBJ2-3
clone size: NA
V gene: TRBV7-2
D gene: NA
CDR3 protein: CASSRGASTDTQYF
CDR3 DNA: TGTGCCAGCAGCCGGGGGGCAAGCACAGATACGCAGTATTTT

J gene: TRBJ1-2
clone size: NA
V gene: TRBV7-9
D gene: NA
CDR3 protein: CASSLVGQGLLYGYTF
CDR3 DNA: TGTGCCAGCAGCTTAGTCGGGCAGGGGCTGCTCTATGGCTACACCTTC

J gene: TRBJ1-2
clone size: NA
V gene: TRBV18
D gene: NA
CDR3 protein: CASSPGENANYGYTF
CDR3 DNA: TGTGCCAGCTCACCGGGCGAAAACGCTAACTATGGCTACACCTTC

J gene: TRBJ2-1
clone size: NA
V gene: TRBV15
D gene: TRBD1
CDR3 protein: CAINYPGGSYNEQFF
CDR3 DNA: TGTGCCATCAATTACCCAGGGGGTTCCTACAATGAGCAGTTCTTC

J gene: TRBJ2-3
clone size: NA
V gene: TRBV7-2
D gene: TRBD2
CDR3 protein: CASSLGPAGASDTQYF
CDR3 DNA: TGTGCCAGCAGCTTAGGGCCCGCGGGAGCGTCAGATACGCAGTATTTT

J gene: TRBJ2-5
clone size: NA
V gene: TRBV5-6
D gene: NA
CDR3 protein: CASSLPGVGTQETQYF
CDR3 DNA: TGTGCCAGCAGCTTGCCGGGAGTGGGAACCCAAGAGACCCAGTACTTC

J gene: TRBJ1-1
clone size: NA
V gene: TRBV6-1
D gene: TRBD1
CDR3 protein: CASSKQGIPEAFF
CDR3 DNA: TGTGCCAGCTCGAAACAGGGGATTCCTGAAGCTTTCTTT

J gene: TRBJ1-5
clone size: NA
V gene: TRBV2
D gene: TRBD1
CDR3 protein: CASTPGQGVFEPQHF
CDR3 DNA: TGTGCCAGCACTCCGGGACAGGGTGTTTTCGAGCCCCAGCATTTT

J gene: TRBJ1-1
clone size: NA
V gene: TRBV6-5
D gene: NA
CDR3 protein: CASQLGQGGDEAFF
CDR3 DNA: TGTGCCAGCCAGTTGGGGCAGGGAGGCGATGAAGCTTTCTTT

J gene: TRBJ1-1
clone size: once
V gene: TRBV19
D gene: NA
CDR3 protein: CASSPPLGRANTEAFF
CDR3 DNA: TGTGCCAGTAGTCCCCCCCTCGGGCGGGCGAACACTGAAGCTTTCTTT

J gene: TRBJ1-1
clone size: NA
V gene: TRBV6-5
D gene: TRBD1
CDR3 protein: CATAGTAEAFF
CDR3 DNA: TGTGCCACCGCGGGGACAGCCGAAGCTTTCTTT